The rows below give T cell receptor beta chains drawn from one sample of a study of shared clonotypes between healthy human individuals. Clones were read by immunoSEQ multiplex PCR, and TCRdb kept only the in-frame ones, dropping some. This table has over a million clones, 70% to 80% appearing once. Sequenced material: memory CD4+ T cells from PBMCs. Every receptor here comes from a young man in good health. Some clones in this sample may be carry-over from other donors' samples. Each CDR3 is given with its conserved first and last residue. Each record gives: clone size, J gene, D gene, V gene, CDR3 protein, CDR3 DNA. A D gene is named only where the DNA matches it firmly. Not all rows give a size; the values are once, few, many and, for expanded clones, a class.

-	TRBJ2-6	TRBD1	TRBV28	CASSRPQGITAGANVLTF	TGTGCCAGCAGTCGCCCACAGGGGATTACGGCTGGGGCCAACGTCCTGACTTTC
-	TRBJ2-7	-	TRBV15	CATSRGGNYEQYF	TGTGCCACCAGCAGAGGGGGGAATTACGAGCAGTACTTC
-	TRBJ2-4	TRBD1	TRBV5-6	CASSLGQGFPAKNIQYF	TGTGCCAGCAGCTTGGGACAGGGTTTCCCAGCCAAAAACATTCAGTACTTC
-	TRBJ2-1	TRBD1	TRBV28	CASSRGLGTAFYNEQFF	TGTGCCAGCAGTAGGGGGCTCGGGACAGCCTTCTACAATGAGCAGTTCTTC
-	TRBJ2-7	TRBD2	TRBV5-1	CASSLGREGQGEQYF	TGCGCCAGCAGCTTGGGGCGGGAGGGCCAGGGCGAGCAGTACTTC
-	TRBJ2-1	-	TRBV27	CASSPRTEGGVAAYNEQFF	TGTGCCAGCAGTCCCAGAACGGAGGGGGGAGTAGCGGCCTACAATGAGCAGTTCTTC
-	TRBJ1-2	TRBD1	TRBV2	CASSPRTGGDTF	TGTGCCAGCAGTCCTAGGACAGGTGGGGACACCTTC
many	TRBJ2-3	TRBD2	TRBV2	CASSASGRGSDTQYF	TGTGCCAGCAGTGCTAGCGGGAGAGGGTCAGATACGCAGTATTTT
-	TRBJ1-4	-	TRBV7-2	CASSRRSTTNEKLFF	TGTGCCAGCAGCCGACGGTCTACAACTAATGAAAAACTGTTTTTT
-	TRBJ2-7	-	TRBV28	CASTPLREYDYEQYF	TGTGCCAGCACCCCCCTCCGGGAATACGACTACGAGCAGTACTTC
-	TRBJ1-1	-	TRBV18	CASSGGGQRNTEAFF	TGTGCCAGCTCAGGCGGGGGGCAGCGGAACACTGAAGCTTTCTTT
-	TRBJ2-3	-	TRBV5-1	CASRGRLGPNTDTQYF	TGCGCCAGCAGGGGGAGGTTAGGGCCCAACACAGATACGCAGTATTTT
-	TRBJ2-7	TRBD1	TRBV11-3	CASSPGQGNSYEQYF	TGTGCCAGCAGCCCCGGACAGGGGAACTCCTACGAGCAGTACTTC
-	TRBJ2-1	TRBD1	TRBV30	CAWSRGTGLNEQFF	TGTGCCTGGAGTCGCGGGACAGGGCTGAATGAGCAGTTCTTC
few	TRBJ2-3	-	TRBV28	CASHSQYSYSSTDTQYF	TGTGCCAGCCACAGCCAGTACAGCTACTCTAGCACAGATACGCAGTATTTT
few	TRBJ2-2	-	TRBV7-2	CASSLGPSNTGELFF	TGTGCCAGCAGCTTAGGCCCCTCGAACACCGGGGAGCTGTTTTTT
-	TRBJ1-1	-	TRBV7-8	CASSLAPRGDTEAFF	TGTGCCAGCAGCTTAGCCCCCCGGGGGGACACTGAAGCTTTCTTT
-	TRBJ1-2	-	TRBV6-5	CASRKWVNSYGYTF	TGTGCCAGCAGGAAGTGGGTGAATAGCTATGGCTACACCTTC
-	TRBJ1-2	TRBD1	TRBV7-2	CASSPQQGNYGYTF	TGTGCCAGCAGCCCCCAACAGGGGAACTATGGCTACACCTTC
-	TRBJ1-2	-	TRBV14	CASSQSGRIYGYTF	TGTGCCAGCAGCCAATCTGGGCGGATCTATGGCTACACCTTC
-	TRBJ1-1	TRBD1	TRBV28	CASSSPGQGTMNTEAFF	TGTGCCAGCAGCTCACCGGGACAGGGGACCATGAACACTGAAGCTTTCTTT
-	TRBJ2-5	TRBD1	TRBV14	CASSQDWGQYQETQYF	TGTGCCAGCAGCCAAGATTGGGGACAGTACCAAGAGACCCAGTACTTC
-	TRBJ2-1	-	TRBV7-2	CASSFTRPNHEQFF	TGTGCCAGCAGCTTCACTAGGCCGAACCATGAGCAGTTCTTC
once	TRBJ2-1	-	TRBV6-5	CASSQGSSYNEQFF	TGTGCCAGCAGTCAGGGGAGCTCCTACAATGAGCAGTTCTTC
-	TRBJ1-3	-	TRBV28	CASSDNTFSGNTIYF	TGTGCCAGCAGTGATAACACTTTCTCTGGAAACACCATATATTTT
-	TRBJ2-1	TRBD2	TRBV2	CASHRGVGLAGFEGSYNEQFF	TGTGCCAGCCACCGGGGGGTTGGACTAGCGGGCTTCGAGGGCTCCTACAATGAGCAGTTCTTC
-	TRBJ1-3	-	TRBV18	CASSPNTIRSGNTIYF	TGTGCCAGCTCACCGAACACGATCCGCTCTGGAAACACCATATATTTT
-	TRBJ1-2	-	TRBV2	CASGPGSQRGYGYTF	TGTGCCAGCGGACCCGGGAGCCAAAGGGGATATGGCTACACCTTC
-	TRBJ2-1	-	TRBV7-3	CASSPLGGEQFF	TGTGCCAGCAGCCCCTTAGGGGGTGAGCAGTTCTTC
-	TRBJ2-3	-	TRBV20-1	CSAQNTDTQYF	TGCAGTGCTCAGAATACAGATACGCAGTATTTT
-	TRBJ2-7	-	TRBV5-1	CASSYLDNYEQYF	TGCGCCAGCAGCTACCTTGACAACTACGAGCAGTACTTC
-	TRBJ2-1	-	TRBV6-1	CASSERSVISNEQFF	TGTGCCAGCAGTGAACGGTCGGTTATTAGCAATGAGCAGTTCTTC
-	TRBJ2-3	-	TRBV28	CASSRRTGGTDTQYF	TGTGCCAGCAGTCGTCGCACGGGAGGCACAGATACGCAGTATTTT
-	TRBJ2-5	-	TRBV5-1	CASSSPGYLETQYF	TGCGCCAGCAGCTCCCCGGGTTACTTGGAGACCCAGTACTTC
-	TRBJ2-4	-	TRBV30	CAWSQPAENIQYF	TGTGCCTGGAGTCAGCCGGCAGAAAACATTCAGTACTTC
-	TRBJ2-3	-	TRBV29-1	CSGGGGPTDTQYF	TGCAGCGGGGGTGGGGGGCCCACAGATACGCAGTATTTT
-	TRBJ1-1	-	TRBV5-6	CASSFRRMNTEAFF	TGTGCCAGCAGCTTTCGTCGCATGAACACTGAAGCTTTCTTT
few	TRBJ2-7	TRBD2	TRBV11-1	CASSFPSGSLYEQYF	TGTGCCAGCAGCTTTCCTAGCGGGAGCCTCTACGAGCAGTACTTC
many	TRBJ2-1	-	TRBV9	CASSARGPFGDEQFF	TGTGCCAGCAGCGCCCGGGGACCCTTCGGGGATGAGCAGTTCTTC
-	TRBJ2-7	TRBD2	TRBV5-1	CASSLELAGGEQYF	TGCGCCAGCAGCTTGGAACTAGCGGGAGGCGAGCAGTACTTC
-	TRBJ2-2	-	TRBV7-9	CASSHKTGPVGELFF	TGTGCCAGCAGCCATAAGACAGGTCCGGTCGGGGAGCTGTTTTTT
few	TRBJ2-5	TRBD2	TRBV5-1	CASRSGTSAEETQYF	TGCGCCAGCAGATCTGGGACTAGCGCCGAAGAGACCCAGTACTTC
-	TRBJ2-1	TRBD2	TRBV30	CAWGTSGWNEQFF	TGTGCCTGGGGGACTAGCGGGTGGAATGAGCAGTTCTTC
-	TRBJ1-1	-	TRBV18	CASSPRQATEAFF	TGTGCCAGCTCACCACGACAGGCCACTGAAGCTTTCTTT
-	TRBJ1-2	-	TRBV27	CASSFRGGHDGYTF	TGTGCCAGCAGTTTTAGGGGGGGCCACGATGGCTACACCTTC
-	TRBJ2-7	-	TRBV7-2	CASSLQTGSYEQYF	TGTGCCAGCAGCTTACAGACAGGATCCTACGAGCAGTACTTC
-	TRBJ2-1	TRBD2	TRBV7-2	CASSPPSGLAGGPYNEQFF	TGTGCCAGCAGCCCACCTTCCGGACTAGCGGGAGGGCCATACAATGAGCAGTTCTTC
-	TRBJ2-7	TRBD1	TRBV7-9	CASSTYRGQHQEQYF	TGTGCCAGCAGCACATACCGGGGACAGCATCAAGAGCAGTACTTC
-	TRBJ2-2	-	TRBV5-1	CASSDTDTGELFF	TGCGCCAGCAGTGACACCGACACCGGGGAGCTGTTTTTT
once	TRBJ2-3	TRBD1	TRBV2	CASSPTGGDTQYF	TGTGCCAGCAGCCCCACAGGGGGAGATACGCAGTATTTT
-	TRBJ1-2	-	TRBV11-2	CASSSIRRTQRGYTF	TGTGCCAGCAGCTCTATTCGTAGGACCCAGCGGGGCTACACCTTC
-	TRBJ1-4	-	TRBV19	CASSERPGEKLFF	TGTGCCAGTAGTGAGAGACCAGGCGAAAAACTGTTTTTT
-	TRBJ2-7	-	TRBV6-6	CASPVGEQYF	TGTGCCAGCCCCGTGGGTGAGCAGTACTTC
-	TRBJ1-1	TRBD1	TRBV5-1	CASSLQAGGRTEAFF	TGCGCCAGCAGCTTGCAGGCAGGGGGTAGGACTGAAGCTTTCTTT
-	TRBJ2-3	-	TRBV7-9	CASSSTGDTQYF	TGTGCCAGCAGCTCTACCGGGGATACGCAGTATTTT
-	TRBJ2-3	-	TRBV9	CASSDTRDHTGTKSTQYF	TGTGCCAGCAGCGATACGAGGGATCATACTGGGACGAAAAGTACGCAGTATTTT
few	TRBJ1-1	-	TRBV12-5	CASGLEQGEAFF	TGTGCTAGTGGTTTGGAGCAAGGGGAAGCTTTCTTT
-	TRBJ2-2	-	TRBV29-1	CSAGRGRLTNTGELFF	TGCAGCGCTGGACGGGGCAGACTAACGAACACCGGGGAGCTGTTTTTT